These 15 T cell receptor beta chains came from one sample sequenced in a study of T-cell memory formation after mild COVID-19. TCRdb fed the 5' RACE reads into MiXCR, producing one record per CDR3 protein. The table shows around 530,000 distinct CDR3 sequences, with roughly 21% occurring only once. Material for sequencing was PBMCs or a T cell subset sorted from them (not recorded which). The receptors originated from an adult woman who had mild COVID-19 (a few samples of this study predate the infection). Cell type and time point are not known.

The V call is TRBV29-1, the J call TRBJ2-2; 7 positions match TRBD1. Germline loops: CDR1 SQVTM, CDR2 ANQGSEA. V gave up 5 bases and J gave up 7 bases; unmatched junction bases: 10. This CDR3 has 14 amino acids. CDR3 amino acids: CSVPAGGVGGELFF. The CDR3 DNA follows: TGCAGCGTTCCGGCAGGGGGAGTGGGCGGGGAGCTGTTTTTT.

CDR3 sequence (DNA): TGTGCCAGCAGCTTAGTGGGTTGGGATCCGACAGGGAATGAAAAACTGTTTTTT. It yields the protein CASSLVGWDPTGNEKLFF. The V call is TRBV11-2, the J call TRBJ1-4; 7 bases align to TRBD1. The CDR3 is 18 amino acids. V trimming: 1 base; J trimming: 5 bases; junction bases outside the gene matches: 13. Looked up from germline, CDR1 is SGHAT and CDR2 is FQNNGV. Full variable domain (remainder filled in from reference TRBV11-2 and TRBJ1-4): EAGVAQSPRYKIIEKRQSVAFWCNPISGHATLYWYQQILGQGPKLLIQFQNNGVVDDSQLPKDRFSAERLKGVDSTLKIQPAKLEDSAVYLCASSLVGWDPTGNEKLFFGSGTQLSVL.

This clonotype was counted ten times or more. This sequence joins TRBV11-2 and TRBJ2-7, with D hard to call. The CDR3 is 13 residues long. CDR1 and CDR2 (germline): SGHAT, FQNNGV. Trimming took 1 base from V and 0 from J, leaving 4 bases between them. CDR3 DNA: TGTGCCAGCAGCTTAGTTAGCTCCTACGAGCAGTACTTC. Protein product: CASSLVSSYEQYF.

This chain joins TRBV6-5 and TRBJ2-1; D may be TRBD2 (5 bases). Germline CDR1 MNHEY, CDR2 SVGAGI. The CDR3 spans 12 residues. Deletions cut 5 bases from V and 11 bases from J, with 13 bases between. CDR3 nucleotide sequence: TGTGCCAGCAGTGGCGCCGACTACCAGCAGTTCTTC. Translated, it gives CASSGADYQQFF.

With regard to this clonotype: Its ends do not fully match the called genes, so a read error is possible. The CDR3 DNA reads TGTGCTAGCACCAAGGCCGGGGGCGCTGGGGAGACCCAGTACTTC. Protein: CASTKAGGAGETQYF. The rearrangement links TRBV7-7 to TRBJ2-5, with D perhaps being TRBD1 or TRBD2 (6 bases each). CDR1 is SSHAT, CDR2 FNYEAQ, per germline (reference sequence). The CDR3 is 15 amino acids. Full variable domain (outside the CDR3, taken from reference TRBV7-7 and TRBJ2-5): GAGVSQSPRYKVTKRGQDVTLRCDPISSHATLYWYQQALGQGPEFLTYFNYEAQPDKSGLPSDRFSAERPEGSISTLTIQRTEQRDSAMYRCASTKAGGAGETQYFGPGTRLLVL.

The chain joins TRBV12-3 or TRBV12-4 to TRBJ1-1; 9 positions match TRBD1. Unmatched junction bases numbered 17, after V lost 6 bases and J lost 0 bases. The CDR3 has 19 residues. The CDR3 sequence: CASSSRWTGESAMNTEAFF. The CDR3 nucleotides read TGTGCCAGCAGCTCGCGCTGGACAGGGGAGTCGGCCATGAACACTGAAGCTTTCTTT.

V usage is TRBV7-2 and J usage is TRBJ1-1, with TRBD1 as a possible D gene (5 bases). The germline CDR1 and CDR2 sequences are SGHTA and FQGNSA. The CDR3 sequence is 15 residues long. The V gene lost 5 bases and the J gene lost 6 bases, with 19 bases spanning the gap. CDR3 bases: TGTGCCAGCAGCCCCTGGGGCAGGGCGGGCGCTGAAGCTTTCTTT. Translated: CASSPWGRAGAEAFF.

This clonotype was detected a few times. The chain uses TRBV7-9 and TRBJ2-7; possibly TRBD1 or TRBD2 for D (5 bases each). Germline CDR1 and CDR2: SEHNR and FQNEAQ (reference sequence). There are 16 residues in the CDR3. The V gene lost 6 bases and the J gene lost 1 base, with 19 bases spanning the gap. CDR3 sequence: CASSLTGTRGSYEQYF. CDR3 bases: TGTGCCAGCAGTCTAACTGGGACCCGAGGTTCCTACGAGCAGTACTTC.

This clonotype has a single count. This chain uses TRBV6-2 or TRBV6-3 with TRBJ2-2; 7 bases fit TRBD2. The V and J ends lost 2 bases and 2 bases, in that order; junction bases with no gene match: 5. Per germline, CDR1 MNHEY and CDR2 SVGEGT. The CDR3 spans 16 residues. In DNA form, the CDR3 reads TGTGCCAGCAGTTACGGTGCGGGAGTCAACACCGGGGAGCTGTTTTTT. Its translation is CASSYGAGVNTGELFF.

There are a few counts of this clonotype. CDR3 loop: CASASFRGQETQYF. The CDR3 nucleotides read TGTGCCAGCGCCAGTTTTCGAGGCCAAGAGACCCAGTACTTC. The chain combines TRBV12-3 or TRBV12-4 with TRBJ2-5; D gene uncertain. Trimming left V 8 bases short and J 1 base short, with 14 bases between. This CDR3 is 14 amino acids long.

In its sample, this clonotype was seen a few times. The chain employs TRBV19 and TRBJ1-2, with 10 nucleotides matching TRBD1. The CDR3 is made up of 16 amino acids. Germline CDR1 and CDR2: LNHDA and SQIVND (reference sequence). With 7 bases clipped from V and 3 bases from J, the junction kept 11 bases outside the gene matches. DNA of the CDR3: TGTGCCAGTACGTTTAGCTCGGGACAGGGGTACTATGGCTACACCTTC. Its protein is CASTFSSGQGYYGYTF.

The V gene is TRBV5-1, the J gene TRBJ2-7; D is uncertain. CDR1 and CDR2 from the germline V gene are SGHRS and YFSETQ. There are 13 residues in the CDR3. V dropped 1 base and J dropped 5 bases, with 10 bases sitting between them. The CDR3 reads CASSLNPPDEQYF. CDR3 DNA: TGCGCCAGCAGCTTGAACCCACCCGACGAGCAGTACTTC. Complete variable domain (other parts from reference TRBV5-1 and TRBJ2-7): KAGVTQTPRYLIKTRGQQVTLSCSPISGHRSVSWYQQTPGQGLQFLFEYFSETQRNKGNFPGRFSGRQFSNSRSEMNVSTLELGDSALYLCASSLNPPDEQYFGPGTRLTVT.

This clonotype was detected only a few times. The CDR3 region is CASSHTSGYSTDTQYF. CDR3 coding DNA: TGTGCCAGCAGCCATACTAGCGGGTATAGCACAGATACGCAGTATTTT. The chain has TRBV7-8 and TRBJ2-3; 9 bases agree with TRBD2. From germline, CDR1 is SGHVS and CDR2 FQNEAQ. The ends lost 5 bases at V and 0 bases at J; junction bases unmatched: 6. CDR3 length equals 16 residues.

The CDR3 bases are TGCGCCAGCAGTCGGAGGTGGAATGAGCAGTTCTTC. The encoded protein is CASSRRWNEQFF. The chain combines TRBV23-1 with TRBJ2-1; a weak D match, TRBD2 (5 bases). TRBV23-1 is annotated as an ORF whose role is uncertain. V dropped 4 bases and J dropped 7 bases, with 8 bases sitting between them. The CDR3 has 12 residues.

V is TRBV5-6 and J is TRBJ1-2; D possibly corresponds to TRBD1 (5 bases). The germline V and J ends were trimmed by 1 base and 2 bases, with 12 bases remaining between them. This CDR3 comprises 15 residues. The germline CDR1 and CDR2 sequences are SGHDT and YYEEEE. CDR3 nucleotides: TGTGCCAGCAGCTTGTGGGGCGCGATAAACTATGGCTACACCTTC. It translates to CASSLWGAINYGYTF.